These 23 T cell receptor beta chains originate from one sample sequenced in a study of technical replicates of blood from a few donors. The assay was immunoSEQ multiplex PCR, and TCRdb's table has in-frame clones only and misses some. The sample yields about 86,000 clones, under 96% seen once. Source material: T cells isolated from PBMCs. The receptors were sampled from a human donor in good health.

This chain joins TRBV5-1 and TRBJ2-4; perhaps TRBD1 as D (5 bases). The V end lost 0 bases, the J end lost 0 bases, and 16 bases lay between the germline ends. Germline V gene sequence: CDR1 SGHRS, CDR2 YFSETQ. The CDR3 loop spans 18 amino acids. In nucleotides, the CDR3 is TGCGCCAGCAGCTTGGCATTCACAGGAAATTTAGCCAAAAACATTCAGTACTTC. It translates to CASSLAFTGNLAKNIQYF.

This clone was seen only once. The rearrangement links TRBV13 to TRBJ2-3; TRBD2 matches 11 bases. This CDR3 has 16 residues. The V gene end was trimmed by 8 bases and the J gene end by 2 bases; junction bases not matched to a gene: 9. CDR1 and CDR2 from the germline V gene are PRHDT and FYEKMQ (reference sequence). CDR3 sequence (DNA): TGTGCCAGCGCTGGACTAGCGGGTAACTACACAGATACGCAGTATTTT. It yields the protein CASAGLAGNYTDTQYF.

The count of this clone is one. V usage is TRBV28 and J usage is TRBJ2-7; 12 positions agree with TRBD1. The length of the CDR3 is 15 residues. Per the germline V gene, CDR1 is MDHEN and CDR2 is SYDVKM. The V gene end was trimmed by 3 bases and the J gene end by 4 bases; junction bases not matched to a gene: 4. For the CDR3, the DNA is TGTGCCAGCAGTTTTGGGACAGGGGGCGGGTACGAGCAGTACTTC. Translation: CASSFGTGGGYEQYF.

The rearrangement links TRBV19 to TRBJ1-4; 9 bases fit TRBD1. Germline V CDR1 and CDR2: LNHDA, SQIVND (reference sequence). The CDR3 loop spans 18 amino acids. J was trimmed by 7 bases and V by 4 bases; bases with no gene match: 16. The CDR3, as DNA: TGTGCCAGTAGTAAATCCTCCGGGACAGGGTACAAATCTGAAAAACTGTTTTTT. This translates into CASSKSSGTGYKSEKLFF.

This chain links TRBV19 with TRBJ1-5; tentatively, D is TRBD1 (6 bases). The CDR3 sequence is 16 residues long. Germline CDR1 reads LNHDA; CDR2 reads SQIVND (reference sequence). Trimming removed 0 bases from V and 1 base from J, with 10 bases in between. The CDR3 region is CASSIDRGASNQPQHF. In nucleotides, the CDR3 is TGTGCCAGTAGTATAGATCGGGGGGCAAGCAATCAGCCCCAGCATTTT.

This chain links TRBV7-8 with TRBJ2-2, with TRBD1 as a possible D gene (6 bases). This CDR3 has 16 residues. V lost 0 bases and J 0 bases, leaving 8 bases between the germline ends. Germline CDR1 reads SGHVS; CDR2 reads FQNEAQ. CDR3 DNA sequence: TGTGCCAGCAGCTTAGCCGGGACATCGAACACCGGGGAGCTGTTTTTT. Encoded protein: CASSLAGTSNTGELFF.

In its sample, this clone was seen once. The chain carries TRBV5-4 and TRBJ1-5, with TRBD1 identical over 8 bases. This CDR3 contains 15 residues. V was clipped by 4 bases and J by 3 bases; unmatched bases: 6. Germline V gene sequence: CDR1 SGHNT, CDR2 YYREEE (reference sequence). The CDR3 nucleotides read TGTGCCAGCAGCCCCGACAGGGGATACAATCAGCCCCAGCATTTT. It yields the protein CASSPDRGYNQPQHF.

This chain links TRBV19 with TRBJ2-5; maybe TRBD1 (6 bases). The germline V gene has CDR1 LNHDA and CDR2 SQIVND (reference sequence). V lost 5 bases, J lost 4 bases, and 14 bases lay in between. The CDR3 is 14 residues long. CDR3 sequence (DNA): TGTGCCAGTAGTCCTTTAGGGGGTGGAGAGACCCAGTACTTC. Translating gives CASSPLGGGETQYF.

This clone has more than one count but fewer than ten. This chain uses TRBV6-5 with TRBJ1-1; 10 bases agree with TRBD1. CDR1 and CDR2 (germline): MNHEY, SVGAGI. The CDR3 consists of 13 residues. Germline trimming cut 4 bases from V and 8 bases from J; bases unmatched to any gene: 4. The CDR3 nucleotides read TGTGCCAGCAGTTTACGACAGGGGGCGGAAGCTTTCTTT. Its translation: CASSLRQGAEAFF.

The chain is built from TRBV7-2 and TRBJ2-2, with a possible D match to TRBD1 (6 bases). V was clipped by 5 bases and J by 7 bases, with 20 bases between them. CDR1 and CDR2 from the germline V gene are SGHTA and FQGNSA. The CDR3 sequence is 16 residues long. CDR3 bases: TGTGCCAGCAGCGACTTCCAACAGGGACGCAGCGGGGAGCTGTTTTTT. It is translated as CASSDFQQGRSGELFF.

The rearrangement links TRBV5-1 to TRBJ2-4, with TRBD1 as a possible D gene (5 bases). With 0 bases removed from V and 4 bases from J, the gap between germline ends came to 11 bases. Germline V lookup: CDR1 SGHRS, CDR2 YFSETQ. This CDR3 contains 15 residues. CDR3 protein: CASSLVDGAKNIQYF. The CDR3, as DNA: TGCGCCAGCAGCTTGGTAGATGGGGCAAAAAACATTCAGTACTTC.

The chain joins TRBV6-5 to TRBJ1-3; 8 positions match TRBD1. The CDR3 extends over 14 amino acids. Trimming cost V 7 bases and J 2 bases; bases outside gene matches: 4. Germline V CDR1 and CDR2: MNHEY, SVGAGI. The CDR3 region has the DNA TGTGCCAGCATCGGACAGGGCGCTGGAAACACCATATATTTT. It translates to CASIGQGAGNTIYF.

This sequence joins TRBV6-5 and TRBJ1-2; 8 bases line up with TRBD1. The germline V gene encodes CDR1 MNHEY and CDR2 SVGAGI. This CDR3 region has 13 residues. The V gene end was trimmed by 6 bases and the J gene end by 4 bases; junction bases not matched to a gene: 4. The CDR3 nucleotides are TGTGCCAGCAGGCCCACAGGGGGCTATGGCTACACCTTC. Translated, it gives CASRPTGGYGYTF.

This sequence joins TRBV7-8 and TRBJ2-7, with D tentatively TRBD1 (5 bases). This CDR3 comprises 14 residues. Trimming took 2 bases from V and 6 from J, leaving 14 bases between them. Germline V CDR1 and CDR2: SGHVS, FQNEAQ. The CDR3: CASSLQGPGGEQYF. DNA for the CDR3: TGTGCCAGCAGCTTACAGGGCCCCGGTGGCGAGCAGTACTTC.

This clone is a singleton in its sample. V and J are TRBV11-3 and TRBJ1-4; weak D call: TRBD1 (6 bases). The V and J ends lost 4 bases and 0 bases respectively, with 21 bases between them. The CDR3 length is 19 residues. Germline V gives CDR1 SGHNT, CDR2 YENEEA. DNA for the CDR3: TGTGCCAGCAGCTCTGTCACAGGGCACGTCGTATCAACTAATGAAAAACTGTTTTTT. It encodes CASSSVTGHVVSTNEKLFF.

The CDR3 DNA reads TGTGCCAGCAGCTTGGAACAGGGGAGAGGGGTTGGCTACACCTTC. It encodes CASSLEQGRGVGYTF. The chain combines TRBV5-4 with TRBJ1-2; 7 bases agree with TRBD1. Germline lookup yields CDR1 SGHNT and CDR2 YYREEE (reference sequence). V lost 0 bases to trimming and J lost 7 bases; unmatched junction nucleotides: 9. The CDR3 runs 15 residues.

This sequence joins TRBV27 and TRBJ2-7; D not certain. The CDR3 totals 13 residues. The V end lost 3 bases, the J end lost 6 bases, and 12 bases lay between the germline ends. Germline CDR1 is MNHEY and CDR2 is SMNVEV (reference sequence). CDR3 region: CASSFSAGFEQYF. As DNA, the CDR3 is TGTGCCAGCAGTTTTTCTGCCGGGTTCGAGCAGTACTTC.

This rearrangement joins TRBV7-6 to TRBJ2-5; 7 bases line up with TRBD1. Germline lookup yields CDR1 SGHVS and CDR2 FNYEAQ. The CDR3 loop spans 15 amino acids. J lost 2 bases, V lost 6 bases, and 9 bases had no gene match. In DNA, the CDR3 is TGTGCCAGCAGTACCTTGCCGGGACAGCAAGAGACCCAGTACTTC. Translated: CASSTLPGQQETQYF.

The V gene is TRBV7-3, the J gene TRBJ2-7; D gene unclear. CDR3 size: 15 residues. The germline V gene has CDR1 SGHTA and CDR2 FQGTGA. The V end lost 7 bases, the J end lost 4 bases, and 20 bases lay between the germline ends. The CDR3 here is CASTPRPGSGYEQYF. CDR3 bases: TGTGCCAGCACCCCGCGTCCCGGATCGGGTTACGAGCAGTACTTC.

The CDR3 is CASSVVGGVSRQDTQYF. The CDR3 DNA is TGTGCCAGCAGCGTAGTTGGCGGGGTGAGCCGGCAAGATACGCAGTATTTT. The chain combines TRBV9 with TRBJ2-3; D may be TRBD2 (6 bases). The CDR3 has 17 residues. Germline V gives CDR1 SGDLS, CDR2 YYNGEE. V was pared by 0 bases and J by 5 bases, with 19 bases between.

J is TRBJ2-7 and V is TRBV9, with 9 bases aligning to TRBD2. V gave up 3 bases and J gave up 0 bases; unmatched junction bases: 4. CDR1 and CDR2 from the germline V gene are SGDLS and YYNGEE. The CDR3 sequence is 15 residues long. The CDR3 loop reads CASSASGVSSYEQYF. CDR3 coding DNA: TGTGCCAGCAGCGCTAGCGGGGTTAGCTCCTACGAGCAGTACTTC.

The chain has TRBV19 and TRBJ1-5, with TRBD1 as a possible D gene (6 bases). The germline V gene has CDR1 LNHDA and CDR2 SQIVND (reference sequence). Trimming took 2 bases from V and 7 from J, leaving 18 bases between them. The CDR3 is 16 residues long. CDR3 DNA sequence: TGTGCCAGTAGTATAACTTTCGGGGGGCGCATGCAGCCCCAGCATTTT. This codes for CASSITFGGRMQPQHF.

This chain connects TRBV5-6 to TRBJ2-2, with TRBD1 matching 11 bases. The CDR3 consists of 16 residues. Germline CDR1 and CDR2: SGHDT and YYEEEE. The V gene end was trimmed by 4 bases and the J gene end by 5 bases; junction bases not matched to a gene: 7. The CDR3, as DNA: TGTGCCAGCAGCCTGTGGGGGACAGGGGGTACCGGGGAGCTGTTTTTT. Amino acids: CASSLWGTGGTGELFF.